These 13 T cell receptor beta chains were sequenced from one sample in a study of technical replicates of blood from a handful of donors. Measured with immunoSEQ multiplex PCR; TCRdb has only the in-frame clones, and not every one. Seen here are 65,000 to 90,000 clones, 95% to 98% observed once, and the top ten hold roughly 0.2%. Sequencing was carried out using T cells isolated from PBMCs. These receptors were taken from a human donor in good health.

The rearrangement links TRBV28 to TRBJ2-3, with 13 positions matching TRBD2. The V gene's germline CDR1 is MDHEN and CDR2 SYDVKM. V lost 4 bases to trimming and J lost 1 base; unmatched junction nucleotides: 5. The CDR3 contains 17 residues. Here the CDR3 DNA reads TGTGCCAGCAGTTCGACTAGCGGGAGGTTGGGCACAGATACGCAGTATTTT. This sequence encodes CASSSTSGRLGTDTQYF.

The chain couples TRBV7-6 to TRBJ2-2; possible D gene TRBD1, 6 bases. The ends were cut back, 8 bases at V and 0 bases at J, with 19 bases in the middle. This CDR3 has 17 amino acids. Germline V gives CDR1 SGHVS, CDR2 FNYEAQ. In DNA form, the CDR3 reads TGTGCCAGCGGCAGGGGTCCGGAGTTCGCGAACACCGGGGAGCTGTTTTTT. It specifies CASGRGPEFANTGELFF.

The J gene is TRBJ1-4, the V gene TRBV19; 9 bases line up with TRBD1. The CDR3 has 17 residues. Germline values: CDR1 LNHDA, CDR2 SQIVND (reference sequence). The ends lost 7 bases at V and 0 bases at J; junction bases unmatched: 9. In nucleotides, the CDR3 is TGTGCCAGTACCGGGACAGGGAATGGGGCAACTAATGAAAAACTGTTTTTT. It yields the protein CASTGTGNGATNEKLFF.

The chain recombines TRBV6-1 with TRBJ2-7; TRBD2 aligns across 10 bases. Trimming took 4 bases from V and 1 from J; bases not matched to a gene: 7. The germline V gene encodes CDR1 MNHNS and CDR2 SASEGT. This CDR3 region has 16 residues. CDR3 in amino acids: CASSGILAGRSYEQYF. The DNA of the CDR3 is TGTGCCAGCAGTGGGATACTAGCGGGAAGGTCCTACGAGCAGTACTTC.

The chain couples TRBV19 to TRBJ2-7, with a weak D call TRBD2 (5 bases). The CDR3 is 15 residues long. Germline CDR1 reads LNHDA; CDR2 reads SQIVND (reference sequence). Trimming shortened V by 1 base and J by 3 bases, and 13 bases separated the two germline ends. CDR3 residues: CASSIVGSDYYEQYF. The CDR3 DNA is TGTGCCAGTAGTATAGTGGGGTCCGACTACTACGAGCAGTACTTC.

The chain carries TRBV28 and TRBJ2-7, with a weak D call TRBD1 (5 bases). CDR1 is MDHEN, CDR2 SYDVKM, per germline. CDR3 size: 16 residues. V was cut by 3 bases and J by 0 bases, with 15 bases left in between. CDR3 protein: CASSLIEQALSYEQYF. The CDR3 DNA is TGTGCCAGCAGTTTGATCGAACAGGCCCTCTCCTACGAGCAGTACTTC.

The rearrangement uses TRBV4-2 and TRBJ1-2, with TRBD1 as a possible D gene (5 bases). V lost 0 bases and J lost 7, with 18 bases in between. CDR3 size: 16 residues. Germline V lookup: CDR1 LGHNA, CDR2 YNFKEQ. Written as DNA, the CDR3 is TGTGCCAGCAGCCAAGATCCCTTGGCGGGGGTAACTGGCTACACCTTC. Encoded protein: CASSQDPLAGVTGYTF.

This clone was recorded once. The chain carries TRBV5-6 and TRBJ2-7; D not resolved. V lost 4 bases and J lost 1, with 12 bases in between. There are 14 residues in the CDR3. The V gene's germline CDR1 is SGHDT and CDR2 YYEEEE. The CDR3 here is CASSEDINSYEQYF. The DNA of the CDR3 is TGTGCCAGCAGCGAAGACATTAATTCCTACGAGCAGTACTTC.

CDR3 amino acids: CASSELVTGETQYF. The CDR3 nucleotides read TGTGCCAGCAGTGAATTAGTTACAGGGGAGACCCAGTACTTC. The chain couples TRBV25-1 to TRBJ2-5; TRBD1 is a possible D gene (6 bases). This CDR3 contains 14 residues. V was trimmed by 1 base and J by 5 bases, leaving 11 bases between them. CDR1 and CDR2 (germline): MGHDK, SYGVNS.

The CDR3 spells CASSVGEDVAGGRNEQFF. For the CDR3, the DNA is TGTGCCAGCAGCGTGGGAGAAGATGTAGCGGGAGGGCGCAATGAGCAGTTCTTC. The genes are TRBV9 and TRBJ2-1; 11 bases fit TRBD2. In germline, CDR1 is SGDLS, CDR2 YYNGEE. J gave up 6 bases and V 2 bases, and 13 bases lay outside the gene matches. The CDR3 is 18 amino acids.

J is TRBJ2-7 and V is TRBV6-5, with 8 bases identical to TRBD1. J lost 2 bases, V lost 6 bases, and 9 bases had no gene match. The CDR3 totals 15 residues. Germline V gene data show CDR1 as MNHEY and CDR2 as SVGAGI. CDR3 sequence reads: CASSLTPGQAYEQYF. The DNA for the CDR3 is TGTGCCAGCAGCTTAACCCCGGGACAGGCCTACGAGCAGTACTTC.

The rearrangement uses TRBV9 and TRBJ2-7; TRBD2 aligns across 8 bases. This CDR3 spans 14 amino acids. V lost 3 bases to trimming and J lost 2 bases; unmatched junction nucleotides: 4. The germline CDR1 and CDR2 sequences are SGDLS and YYNGEE. The CDR3 is CASSAGGGPYEQYF. The CDR3, as DNA: TGTGCCAGCAGCGCCGGGGGGGGCCCCTACGAGCAGTACTTC.

A few counts support this clone. The chain is built from TRBV6-1 and TRBJ1-5; D is unclear. Looked up from germline, CDR1 is MNHNS and CDR2 is SASEGT. The CDR3 extends over 13 amino acids. V dropped 4 bases and J dropped 0 bases, with 4 bases sitting between them. For the CDR3, the DNA is TGTGCCAGCAGTGTGTATAGCAATCAGCCCCAGCATTTT. It encodes CASSVYSNQPQHF.